Presented here are 13 T cell receptor beta chains from one specimen sequenced in a study of T-cell reconstitution after alpha-beta-depleted transplantation in children. Unique molecular identifiers featured in how the TCRbeta library was prepared. TCRdb called the PCR reads again in MiXCR, with one record for every CDR3 protein. The sample includes 130,000 to 150,000 distinct CDR3 sequences, about 9% of them seen just once. The specimen comprised PBMCs, mostly from graft donor cells, sampled 180 days after TCRalphabeta/CD19-depleted stem cell transplant. Receptor source: a female patient aged 2-9 years who had a stem cell transplant for congenital amegakaryocytic thrombocytopenia, so the T cells may come from the graft donor.

This clonotype was counted ten times or more. This sequence joins TRBV20-1 and TRBJ1-1, with D tentatively TRBD1 (5 bases). With 4 bases removed from V and 5 bases from J, the gap between germline ends came to 11 bases. The CDR3 loop spans 12 amino acids. Germline loops: CDR1 DFQATT, CDR2 SNEGSKA (reference sequence). The CDR3 coding sequence is TGCAGTGCTATTATCGGGGGGACTGAAGCTTTCTTT. It encodes CSAIIGGTEAFF.

The V call is TRBV30, the J call TRBJ2-5, with 9 bases fitting TRBD2. There are 14 residues in the CDR3. The germline CDR1 and CDR2 sequences are GTSNPN and SVGIG (reference sequence). V trimming: 4 bases; J trimming: 3 bases; junction bases outside the gene matches: 6. The CDR3, as DNA: TGTGCCTGGAATGGGCTAGCGGGGAAAGAGACCCAGTACTTC. Protein product: CAWNGLAGKETQYF.

This clonotype was seen a handful of times. The rearrangement joins TRBV28 to TRBJ1-2; 10 bases agree with TRBD1. CDR1 is MDHEN, CDR2 SYDVKM, per germline. CDR3 length: 19 residues. J lost 4 bases, V lost 4 bases, and 18 bases had no gene match. CDR3 loop: CASSSPFSGTGAGSYGYTF. DNA of the CDR3: TGTGCCAGCAGTTCCCCATTCTCCGGGACAGGGGCAGGAAGCTATGGCTACACCTTC.

In this sample, this clonotype turned up many times. V and J are TRBV19 and TRBJ2-2, with TRBD1 identical over 7 bases. Trimming at V came to 9 bases and at J to 7 bases, leaving 17 bases not matched to a gene. This CDR3 spans 16 amino acids. Germline CDR1 is LNHDA and CDR2 is SQIVND (reference sequence). DNA of the CDR3: TGTGCCAGCGCAGGCCGACAGGGTATTAGCAACGGGGAGCTGTTTTTT. Translation: CASAGRQGISNGELFF. The full variable domain, with the rest looked up from reference TRBV19 and TRBJ2-2, is DGGITQSPKYLFRKEGQNVTLSCEQNLNHDAMYWYRQDPGQGLRLIYYSQIVNDFQKGDIAEGYSVSREKKESFPLTVTSAQKNPTAFYLCASAGRQGISNGELFFGEGSRLTVL.

The J gene is TRBJ2-3, the V gene TRBV4-2; D is undetermined. Germline V gene data show CDR1 as LGHNA and CDR2 as YNFKEQ. The CDR3 has 12 residues. The V gene lost 4 bases and the J gene lost 9 bases, with 11 bases spanning the gap. In DNA, the CDR3 is TGTGCCAGCAGCCCCGGGTTCGTCACGCAGTATTTT. Translation gives CASSPGFVTQYF.

This clonotype was observed a few times. The chain recombines TRBV20-1 with TRBJ2-7, with 8 bases that match TRBD2. This CDR3 has 15 amino acids. J was trimmed by 7 bases and V by 6 bases; bases with no gene match: 17. In germline, CDR1 is DFQATT, CDR2 SNEGSKA (reference sequence). The CDR3 nucleotides are TGCAGTGCCCCTAAGGTGGGAGCCCGGGGGGGGGAGCAGTACTTC. Protein sequence: CSAPKVGARGGEQYF.

This clonotype was picked up many times. The CDR3 DNA reads TGTGCCAGCAGTTTGCTCTCTACTAGCGGGAGGGCTCGCTACGAGCAGTACTTC. It translates to CASSLLSTSGRARYEQYF. The V gene is TRBV28, the J gene TRBJ2-7, with 13 bases fitting TRBD2. Germline V gene sequence: CDR1 MDHEN, CDR2 SYDVKM. The J segment lost 3 bases and the V segment lost 3 bases, leaving 11 bases of the junction unmatched. CDR3 length: 18 residues. Full variable domain (outside the CDR3, taken from reference TRBV28 and TRBJ2-7): DVKVTQSSRYLVKRTGEKVFLECVQDMDHENMFWYRQDPGLGLRLIYFSYDVKMKEKGDIPEGYSVSREKKERFSLILESASTNQTSMYLCASSLLSTSGRARYEQYFGPGTRLTVT.

There are many counts of this clonotype. This chain links TRBV19 with TRBJ2-1, with TRBD2 matching over 10 bases. J gave up 4 bases and V 6 bases, and 3 bases lay outside the gene matches. Germline V lookup: CDR1 LNHDA, CDR2 SQIVND (reference sequence). The CDR3 spans 14 residues. CDR3 sequence reads: CASRTSGIYNEQFF. The DNA for the CDR3 is TGTGCCAGTAGAACTAGCGGGATTTACAATGAGCAGTTCTTC.

This clonotype has ten or more counts. V is TRBV20-1 and J is TRBJ1-1; 10 bases line up with TRBD1. Per the germline V gene, CDR1 is DFQATT and CDR2 is SNEGSKA (reference sequence). With V trimmed by 5 bases and J by 10 bases, 13 bases remained unmatched. The CDR3 extends over 14 amino acids. This CDR3 reads CSAELRQGAGGAFF. CDR3 DNA sequence: TGCAGTGCTGAATTGAGACAGGGGGCGGGAGGAGCTTTCTTT.

This clonotype was picked up many times. The chain uses TRBV5-1 and TRBJ2-3; TRBD1 matches 9 bases. This CDR3 has 14 residues. The germline gives CDR1 SGHRS, CDR2 YFSETQ. V shed 7 bases and J 5 bases; nucleotides not matched to a gene: 8. The CDR3: CASVWTGDGDTQYF. In nucleotides, the CDR3 is TGCGCCAGCGTCTGGACAGGGGATGGAGATACGCAGTATTTT.

The table lists this clonotype with many counts. This chain uses TRBV7-6 with TRBJ2-3; TRBD2 matches 13 bases. J lost 7 bases, V lost 5 bases, and 15 bases had no gene match. CDR3 length: 18 residues. Germline CDR1 reads SGHVS; CDR2 reads FNYEAQ. The CDR3 sequence is CASSAGLAGAGGLYTQYF. CDR3 DNA: TGTGCCAGCAGCGCCGGACTAGCGGGAGCTGGTGGCTTGTATACGCAGTATTTT.

This clonotype showed up just a few times. The V call is TRBV20-1, the J call TRBJ1-1, with D possibly being TRBD1 (6 bases). The V gene lost 5 bases and the J gene lost 7 bases, with 20 bases spanning the gap. The CDR3 sequence is 14 residues long. Looked up from germline, CDR1 is DFQATT and CDR2 is SNEGSKA (reference sequence). This CDR3 reads CSAPDRGGVNEAFF. Written as DNA, the CDR3 is TGCAGTGCTCCAGATCGGGGGGGCGTAAATGAAGCTTTCTTT.

This clonotype was seen ten or more times. The chain joins TRBV5-1 to TRBJ2-3; D uncertain. Germline V gene sequence: CDR1 SGHRS, CDR2 YFSETQ. This CDR3 comprises 13 residues. V lost 5 bases and J 0 bases, leaving 7 bases between the germline ends. CDR3 nucleotide sequence: TGCGCCAGCAGAACAACTAGCACAGATACGCAGTATTTT. It specifies CASRTTSTDTQYF.